Described below is a single T cell receptor beta chain sequence and its context. This CDR3 has 14 amino acids. Per germline, CDR1 LNHNV and CDR2 YYDKDF (reference sequence). V was shortened by 0 bases and J by 2 bases, with 7 bases between the two germline ends. Methods used by the authors: Reference gene primers were amplified, and this amplification served to estimate nucleated cell counts. Sequencing was performed with immunoSEQ multiplex PCR; in TCRdb, only in-frame clones are kept and a portion is missing. V and J calls and clone size are given by that table; D and trimming were obtained from the DNA. The table lists under 400,000 clones, around 87% of them singletons. This sample is part of a study of blood T cell repertoires in COVID-19. Overall study: Recovered participants had two consecutive negative NP/OP PCR tests, healthcare professional clearance, or symptom resolution. Acute and convalescent COVID-19 samples came from the United States, Italy and Spain.

Those who participated ranged in age from roughly 18 to 90 years and resided in 24 US areas. The sequence was collected from a man in his forties in a cohort exposed to, infected with or recovered from COVID-19 (not recorded which). The sequenced sample consisted of PBMCs or T cells enriched from blood (not recorded which). This rearrangement joins TRBV15 to TRBJ2-5, with D possibly TRBD2 on 5 matching bases. The CDR3 region is CATSREGVQETQYF. CDR3 DNA sequence: TGTGCCACCAGCAGAGAGGGAGTACAAGAGACCCAGTACTTC. Full variable domain (rest looked up from reference TRBV15 and TRBJ2-5): DAMVIQNPRYQVTQFGKPVTLSCSQTLNHNVMYWYQQKSSQAPKLLFHYYDKDFNNEADTPDNFQSRRPNTSFCFLDIRSPGLGDTAMYLCATSREGVQETQYFGPGTRLLVL.